This T cell receptor (beta chain) emerged from a study of regulatory T cells in long-lasting Graves disease. General study points: TCR diversity was lower in persistent Graves' patients than in newly diagnosed ones. Peripheral blood was the sole material, not thyroid tissue. Having few samples may have compromised the accuracy.

Sequencing libraries for TCR beta were prepared with iRepertoire HTBI primers and Arm-PCR of CDR3 regions. A single record per CDR3 protein comes from TCRdb applying MiXCR to the multiplex PCR reads. In the table there are about 430,000 distinct CDR3 sequences, roughly 23% of which are singletons. The sample's time point: persistent/refractory GD, antithyroid drugs over 5 years with positive TRAb. Construction of the TCR library relied on RNA isolated from PBMCs. Germline V gives CDR1 MGHRA, CDR2 YSYEKL. This CDR3 spans 16 amino acids. Trimming pared 1 base from V and 1 base from J, leaving 10 bases between. Of note for this clonotype: Its target is unknown.

The receptor was isolated from a female donor with Graves disease. The sample in question was peripheral blood mononuclear cells (PBMCs), obtained when the disease was refractory, from a patient treated with antithyroid drugs. This sequence joins TRBV4-1 and TRBJ2-2; D is undetermined. Here the CDR3 reads CASSQVFSGNTGELFF. The CDR3 region has the DNA TGCGCCAGCAGCCAAGTGTTTTCGGGGAACACCGGGGAGCTGTTTTTT.